This T cell receptor (beta chain) appears in the sequencing data of a study of monozygotic twins with inflammatory bowel disease. CDR3 length: 15 residues. CDR1 is LGHNA and CDR2 is YNFKEQ in the germline V gene. cDNA for each sample came from eight separate reactions. UMIs containing a 6-nucleotide sample barcode were added via template switching. Amplification of TCRalpha and TCRbeta cDNA involved two nested PCRs that ran for approximately 17 and 9 cycles. TCRdb reprocessed the 5' RACE reads and stores each CDR3 protein as one record, lacking DNA. Recorded for this sample: about 380,000 distinct CDR3 sequences. Staff drew a roughly 2.5 ml blood sample from each donor.

The sample consisted of blood. This TCR came from a human donor with ulcerative colitis or Crohn's disease, or a healthy co-twin of an affected twin (not recorded which). The rearrangement joins TRBV4-2 to TRBJ1-1; TCRdb returns TRBD1, unconfirmable since there is no DNA. CDR3 sequence reads: CASSQDAQGYTEAFF.